These 27 T cell receptor beta chains came from one sample sequenced in a study of control samples from healthy donors and cancer patients (TCRdb year 2020). Library generation was performed with the immunoSEQ multiplex PCR assay. As stored in TCRdb, this immuneACCESS dataset retains in-frame rearrangements with V and J assigned. A fraction of the clones does not appear; measured against another copy, unresolved V genes explain less than half of the discrepancy, and the remainder lacks a known reason. This sample is represented by about 120,000 clones; 70% to 90% of them were singletons. The top ten hold less than 3% of the sample. Material for sequencing was blood. These receptors were taken from a woman in her 70s in good health.

This chain links TRBV9 with TRBJ2-3; 9 nucleotides agree with TRBD1. The V segment lost 4 bases and the J segment 5 bases; nucleotides outside the gene matches: 11. Germline CDR1 SGDLS, CDR2 YYNGEE. The length of the CDR3 is 16 residues. The CDR3 region is CASSPMGQGKGDTQYF. CDR3 sequence (DNA): TGTGCCAGCAGCCCCATGGGACAGGGAAAAGGAGATACGCAGTATTTT.

The count of this clone is one. V gene TRBV9 combines with J gene TRBJ1-3; the D is unclear. Trimming left V 0 bases short and J 8 bases short, with 6 bases between. The germline gives CDR1 SGDLS, CDR2 YYNGEE. The CDR3 spans 12 residues. The CDR3 sequence: CASSVVGDTIYF. The CDR3 nucleotides read TGTGCCAGCAGCGTAGTTGGGGACACCATATATTTT.

J is TRBJ1-1 and V is TRBV18; 7 bases are a match to TRBD1. V shed 6 bases, J shed 7 bases, and the junction held 5 bases outside the gene matches. CDR1 is KGHSH, CDR2 LQKENI, per germline. This CDR3 is 12 amino acids long. Here the CDR3 DNA reads TGTGCCAGCTCCAAAGGACAGGATGAAGCTTTCTTT. This codes for CASSKGQDEAFF.

This clone was seen only once. The chain is built from TRBV4-1 and TRBJ2-3; 8 bases line up with TRBD1. V shed 4 bases and J 0 bases; nucleotides not matched to a gene: 6. The CDR3 has 16 amino acids. Germline CDR1 reads MGHRA; CDR2 reads YSYEKL. DNA for the CDR3: TGCGCCAGCAGCCCGAAGGACAGGGACAGCACAGATACGCAGTATTTT. Its protein product is CASSPKDRDSTDTQYF.

This rearrangement joins TRBV5-1 to TRBJ1-2; 9 bases are shared with TRBD1. The CDR3 loop spans 14 amino acids. Trimming cost V 3 bases and J 5 bases; bases outside gene matches: 5. Germline V lookup: CDR1 SGHRS, CDR2 YFSETQ. CDR3 sequence: CASSSRDRVYGYTF. CDR3 nucleotides: TGCGCCAGCAGCTCCCGGGACAGGGTGTATGGCTACACCTTC.

The rearrangement links TRBV5-5 to TRBJ1-5; possibly TRBD1 for D (5 bases). V lost 0 bases and J 4 bases, leaving 8 bases between the germline ends. Germline-derived CDR1 and CDR2 are SGHKS and YYEKEE (reference sequence). CDR3 length equals 14 residues. The CDR3: CASSLDPGNQPQHF. CDR3 DNA: TGTGCCAGCAGCTTGGACCCAGGGAATCAGCCCCAGCATTTT.

The V and J genes are TRBV2 and TRBJ1-3, with TRBD1 as a possible D gene (5 bases). The V end lost 8 bases, the J end lost 0 bases, and 23 bases lay between the germline ends. The CDR3 runs 18 residues. Germline values: CDR1 SNHLY, CDR2 FYNNEI. This CDR3 reads CASEGMGDLLYSGNTIYF. CDR3 DNA: TGTGCCAGCGAAGGGATGGGGGACCTTCTCTACTCTGGAAACACCATATATTTT.

The V call is TRBV27, the J call TRBJ1-5, with 7 positions matching TRBD1. The germline V gene has CDR1 MNHEY and CDR2 SMNVEV (reference sequence). The CDR3 is 15 residues long. Trimming at V came to 5 bases and at J to 6 bases, leaving 10 bases not matched to a gene. CDR3 in amino acids: CASSTSRQGGQPQHF. The CDR3 DNA reads TGTGCCAGCAGTACATCTCGACAGGGAGGTCAGCCCCAGCATTTT.

This chain uses TRBV7-9 with TRBJ1-4; D unclear. The CDR3 is 14 residues long. Trimming pared 2 bases from V and 7 bases from J, leaving 11 bases between. The germline V gene encodes CDR1 SEHNR and CDR2 FQNEAQ (reference sequence). This CDR3 is CASSLLGPTEKLFF. The CDR3 nucleotides are TGTGCCAGCAGCTTACTAGGACCAACTGAAAAACTGTTTTTT.

The genes are TRBV5-1 and TRBJ2-5; no firm D call. Germline CDR1 reads SGHRS; CDR2 reads YFSETQ. V lost 0 bases and J lost 5, with 11 bases in between. There are 14 residues in the CDR3. This CDR3 reads CASSLDYSRETQYF. As DNA, the CDR3 is TGCGCCAGCAGCTTGGACTACTCCAGGGAGACCCAGTACTTC.

V gene TRBV2 combines with J gene TRBJ2-3; 10 bases line up with TRBD1. Germline-derived CDR1 and CDR2 are SNHLY and FYNNEI. V was pared by 7 bases and J by 4 bases, with 5 bases of the junction left unmatched. This CDR3 is built from 14 residues. As DNA, the CDR3 is TGTGCCAGCACAGGACAGGGGGAAGCAGATACGCAGTATTTT. It specifies CASTGQGEADTQYF.

This clone is termed medium-sized. The chain has TRBV4-3 and TRBJ2-6; 7 positions agree with TRBD1. V gave up 1 base and J gave up 0 bases; unmatched junction bases: 0. Germline CDR1 and CDR2: LGHNA and YSLEER. The CDR3 has 16 amino acids. The CDR3 DNA reads TGCGCCAGCAGCCAAGGACAGGGCTCTGGGGCCAACGTCCTGACTTTC. Residues: CASSQGQGSGANVLTF.

The chain joins TRBV7-9 to TRBJ2-3, with 12 bases fitting TRBD2. CDR3 length equals 18 residues. Germline V gene lookup returns CDR1 SEHNR and CDR2 FQNEAQ (reference sequence). The ends lost 1 base at V and 0 bases at J; junction bases unmatched: 5. This chain's CDR3 is CASSLGTSGVSSTDTQYF. In nucleotides, the CDR3 is TGTGCCAGCAGCTTAGGGACTAGCGGGGTCTCTAGCACAGATACGCAGTATTTT.

V usage is TRBV2 and J usage is TRBJ1-4, with TRBD1 matching over 7 bases. Germline V gene sequence: CDR1 SNHLY, CDR2 FYNNEI. Trimming at V came to 8 bases and at J to 7 bases, leaving 7 bases not matched to a gene. The CDR3 totals 13 residues. The CDR3 nucleotides are TGTGCCAGCGTCGGTCAGGGGGGTGAAAAACTGTTTTTT. Protein sequence: CASVGQGGEKLFF.

The rearrangement links TRBV19 to TRBJ1-6; D might be TRBD1 (6 bases). Trimming left V 4 bases short and J 6 bases short, with 13 bases between. Germline assignment: CDR1 LNHDA and CDR2 SQIVND (reference sequence). The CDR3 has 15 residues. CDR3 loop: CASSKVQGPNSPLHF. The CDR3 nucleotides are TGTGCCAGTAGTAAGGTACAGGGCCCTAATTCACCCCTCCACTTT.

The genes are TRBV27 and TRBJ1-1; D is perhaps TRBD1 (6 bases). Trimming left V 6 bases short and J 1 base short, with 12 bases between. The CDR3 has 14 amino acids. Germline values: CDR1 MNHEY, CDR2 SMNVEV (reference sequence). CDR3 region: CASRPLQGNTEAFF. CDR3 in DNA: TGTGCCAGCAGACCTCTACAGGGGAACACTGAAGCTTTCTTT.

Here the CDR3 reads CASSLFRGVSGNTIYF. DNA for the CDR3: TGTGCCAGCAGCTTATTTCGCGGTGTCTCTGGAAACACCATATATTTT. The V gene is TRBV7-8, the J gene TRBJ1-3; D is undetermined. The ends were cut back, 2 bases at V and 0 bases at J, with 11 bases in the middle. Germline V gives CDR1 SGHVS, CDR2 FQNEAQ. The CDR3 has 16 amino acids.

The rearrangement joins TRBV11-2 to TRBJ1-1; no definite D call. Looked up from germline, CDR1 is SGHAT and CDR2 is FQNNGV. Trimming removed 1 base from V and 0 bases from J, with 9 bases in between. The CDR3 runs 15 residues. CDR3: CASSLVGRMNTEAFF. The CDR3 DNA is TGTGCCAGCAGCTTAGTTGGACGTATGAACACTGAAGCTTTCTTT.

The genes are TRBV5-1 and TRBJ1-6; D is ambiguous. The germline CDR1 and CDR2 sequences are SGHRS and YFSETQ. The V end was cut by 3 bases, the J end by 2 bases, with 3 bases between. CDR3 length: 13 residues. The CDR3 spells CASSSTYNSPLHF. The CDR3 DNA reads as TGCGCCAGCAGCTCCACCTATAATTCACCCCTCCACTTT.

There are a few counts of this clone. The rearrangement joins TRBV6-5 to TRBJ1-4; D is possibly TRBD1 (5 bases). The CDR3 runs 15 residues. Per the germline V gene, CDR1 is MNHEY and CDR2 is SVGAGI. The V end lost 2 bases, the J end lost 7 bases, and 14 bases lay between the germline ends. The DNA of the CDR3 is TGTGCCAGCAGTTACGCGGGGACCCCAGGTGAAAAACTGTTTTTT. It yields the protein CASSYAGTPGEKLFF.

V gene TRBV4-3 combines with J gene TRBJ1-2; 11 bases are a match to TRBD1. V shed 2 bases and J 8 bases; nucleotides not matched to a gene: 4. Germline V gene data show CDR1 as LGHNA and CDR2 as YSLEER. The CDR3 is 14 residues long. The CDR3 region has the DNA TGCGCCAGCAGCCAACTTAGGACAGGGGGCGGCTACACCTTC. Protein product: CASSQLRTGGGYTF.

The chain is built from TRBV4-1 and TRBJ1-2, with D uncertain. Trimming took 3 bases from V and 5 from J, leaving 16 bases between them. This CDR3 contains 15 residues. Germline CDR1 reads MGHRA; CDR2 reads YSYEKL. The CDR3: CASSQAPRGGYGYTF. CDR3 DNA sequence: TGCGCCAGCAGCCAGGCTCCCCGAGGTGGTTATGGCTACACCTTC.

The chain joins TRBV5-6 to TRBJ1-2; no definite D call. V lost 4 bases to trimming and J lost 5 bases, with 15 bases between them. From germline, CDR1 is SGHDT and CDR2 YYEEEE. CDR3 length equals 14 residues. CDR3 sequence: CASSGPGLIYGYTF. The CDR3 coding sequence is TGTGCCAGCAGCGGGCCGGGATTAATTTATGGCTACACCTTC.

V and J are TRBV5-1 and TRBJ1-6; D gene uncertain. V was trimmed by 0 bases and J by 10 bases, leaving 17 bases between them. CDR1 is SGHRS, CDR2 YFSETQ, per germline. The CDR3 loop spans 16 amino acids. DNA for the CDR3: TGCGCCAGCAGCTTGGCTGGGGTGGGATTGGGATCACCCCTCCACTTT. The encoded protein is CASSLAGVGLGSPLHF.

V gene TRBV6-2 or TRBV6-3 combines with J gene TRBJ2-5; no clear D. V lost 0 bases to trimming and J lost 1 base, with 9 bases between them. The V gene's germline CDR1 is MNHEY and CDR2 SVGEGT. The CDR3 consists of 15 residues. This CDR3 reads CASSYSPVSQETQYF. The DNA for the CDR3 is TGTGCCAGCAGTTACTCTCCCGTTTCCCAAGAGACCCAGTACTTC.

The chain joins TRBV5-1 to TRBJ2-7, with 13 bases fitting TRBD2. The CDR3 totals 14 residues. The V gene end was trimmed by 4 bases and the J gene end by 4 bases; junction bases not matched to a gene: 2. Germline lookup yields CDR1 SGHRS and CDR2 YFSETQ. The CDR3 DNA reads TGCGCCAGCAGCCAGGGACTAGCGGGATACGAGCAGTACTTC. This gives the protein CASSQGLAGYEQYF.

V is TRBV12-3 or TRBV12-4 and J is TRBJ1-5; D may be TRBD1 (5 bases). The CDR3 totals 13 residues. Deletions cut 1 base from V and 6 bases from J, with 7 bases between. The CDR3 protein is CASSLDGGQPQHF. For the CDR3, the DNA is TGTGCCAGCAGTTTAGATGGGGGTCAGCCCCAGCATTTT.